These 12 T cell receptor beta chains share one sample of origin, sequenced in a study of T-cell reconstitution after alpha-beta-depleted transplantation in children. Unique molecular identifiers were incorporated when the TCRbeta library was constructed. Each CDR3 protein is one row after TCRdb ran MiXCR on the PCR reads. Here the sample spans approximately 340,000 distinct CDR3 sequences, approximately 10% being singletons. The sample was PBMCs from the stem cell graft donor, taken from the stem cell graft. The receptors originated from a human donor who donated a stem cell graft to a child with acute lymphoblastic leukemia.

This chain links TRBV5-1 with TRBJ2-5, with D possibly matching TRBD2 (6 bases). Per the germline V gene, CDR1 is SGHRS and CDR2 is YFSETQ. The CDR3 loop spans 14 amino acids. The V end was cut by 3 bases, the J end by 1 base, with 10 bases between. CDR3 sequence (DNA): TGCGCCAGCAGCTGGAGGGGATTCCAAGAGACCCAGTACTTC. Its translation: CASSWRGFQETQYF.

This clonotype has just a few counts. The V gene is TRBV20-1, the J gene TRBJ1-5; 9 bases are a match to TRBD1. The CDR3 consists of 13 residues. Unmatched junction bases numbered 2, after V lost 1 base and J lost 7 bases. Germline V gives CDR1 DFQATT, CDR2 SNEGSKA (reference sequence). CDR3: CSARGDRDQPQHF. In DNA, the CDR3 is TGCAGTGCTAGAGGGGACAGGGACCAGCCCCAGCATTTT.

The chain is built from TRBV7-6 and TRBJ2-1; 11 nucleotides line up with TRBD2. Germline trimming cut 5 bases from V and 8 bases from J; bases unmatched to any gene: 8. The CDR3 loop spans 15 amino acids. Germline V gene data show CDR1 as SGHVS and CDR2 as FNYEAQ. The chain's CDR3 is CASSATSGSWYEQFF. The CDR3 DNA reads TGTGCCAGCAGCGCCACTAGCGGGAGTTGGTATGAGCAGTTCTTC.

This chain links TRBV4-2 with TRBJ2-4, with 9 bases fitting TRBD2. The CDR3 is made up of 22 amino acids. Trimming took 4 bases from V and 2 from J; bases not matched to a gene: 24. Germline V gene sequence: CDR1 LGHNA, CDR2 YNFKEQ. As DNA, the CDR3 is TGTGCCAGCAGCCCGGTGCCGTATAATGGGGGCGGGAGGGGGAGTCCCAAAAACATTCAGTACTTC. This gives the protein CASSPVPYNGGGRGSPKNIQYF.

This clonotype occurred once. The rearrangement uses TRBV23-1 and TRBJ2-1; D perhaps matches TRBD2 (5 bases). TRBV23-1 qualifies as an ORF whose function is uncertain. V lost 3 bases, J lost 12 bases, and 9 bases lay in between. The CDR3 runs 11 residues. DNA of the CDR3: TGCGCCAGCAGTCATGTCAGCGGGCAGTTCTTC. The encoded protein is CASSHVSGQFF.

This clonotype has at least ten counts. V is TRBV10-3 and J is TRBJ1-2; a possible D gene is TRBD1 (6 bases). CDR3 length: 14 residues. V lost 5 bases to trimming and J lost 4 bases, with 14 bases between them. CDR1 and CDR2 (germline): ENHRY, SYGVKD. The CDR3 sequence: CAISNHRVPYGYTF. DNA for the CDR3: TGTGCCATCAGTAACCACAGGGTCCCCTATGGCTACACCTTC.

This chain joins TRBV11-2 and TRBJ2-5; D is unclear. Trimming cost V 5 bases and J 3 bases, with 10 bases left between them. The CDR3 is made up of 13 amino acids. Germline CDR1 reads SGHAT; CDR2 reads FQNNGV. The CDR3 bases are TGTGCCAGCAGCCAGACACATGAAGAGACCCAGTACTTC. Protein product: CASSQTHEETQYF.

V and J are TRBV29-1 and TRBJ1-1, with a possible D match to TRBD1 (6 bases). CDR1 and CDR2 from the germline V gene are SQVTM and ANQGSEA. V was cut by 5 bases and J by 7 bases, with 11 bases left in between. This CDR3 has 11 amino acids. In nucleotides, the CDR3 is TGCAGCGTTCTTAAGACAGGTGAAGCTTTCTTT. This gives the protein CSVLKTGEAFF.

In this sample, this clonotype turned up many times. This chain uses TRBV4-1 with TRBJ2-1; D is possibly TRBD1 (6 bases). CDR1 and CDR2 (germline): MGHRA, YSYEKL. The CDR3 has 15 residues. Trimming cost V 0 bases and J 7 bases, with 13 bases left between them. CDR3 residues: CASSQETGYRNEQFF. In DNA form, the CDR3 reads TGCGCCAGCAGCCAAGAAACAGGGTACCGGAATGAGCAGTTCTTC.

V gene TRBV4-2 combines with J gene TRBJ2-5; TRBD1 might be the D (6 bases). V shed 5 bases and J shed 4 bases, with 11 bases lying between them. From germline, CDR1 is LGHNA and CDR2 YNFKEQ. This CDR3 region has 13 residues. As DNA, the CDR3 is TGTGCCAGCAGCTTCGACAGGAGAGAGACCCAGTACTTC. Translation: CASSFDRRETQYF.

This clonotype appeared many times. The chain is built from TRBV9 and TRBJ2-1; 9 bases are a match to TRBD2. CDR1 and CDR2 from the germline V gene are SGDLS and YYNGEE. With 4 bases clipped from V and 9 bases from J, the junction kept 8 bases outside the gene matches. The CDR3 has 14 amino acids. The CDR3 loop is CASSPWVSGSEQFF. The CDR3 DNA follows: TGTGCCAGCAGCCCCTGGGTTAGCGGGAGTGAGCAGTTCTTC.

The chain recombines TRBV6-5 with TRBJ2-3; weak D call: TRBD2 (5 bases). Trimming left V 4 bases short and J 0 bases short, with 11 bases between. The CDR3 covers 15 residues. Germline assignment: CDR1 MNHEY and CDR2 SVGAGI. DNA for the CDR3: TGTGCCAGCAGTTTCGTGCGGGCGAGCACAGATACGCAGTATTTT. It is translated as CASSFVRASTDTQYF.